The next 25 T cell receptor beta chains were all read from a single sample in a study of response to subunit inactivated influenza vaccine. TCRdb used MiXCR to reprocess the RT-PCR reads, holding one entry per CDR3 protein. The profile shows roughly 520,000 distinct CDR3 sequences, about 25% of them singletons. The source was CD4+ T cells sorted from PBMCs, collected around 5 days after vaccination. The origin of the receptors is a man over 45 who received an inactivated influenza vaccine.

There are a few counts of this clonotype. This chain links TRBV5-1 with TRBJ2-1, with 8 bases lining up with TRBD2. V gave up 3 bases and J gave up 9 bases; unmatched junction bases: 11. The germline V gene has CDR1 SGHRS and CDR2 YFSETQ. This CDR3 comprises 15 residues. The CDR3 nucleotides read TGCGCCAGCAGCTGGGGACTAGATATCTTCAGTGAGCAGTTCTTC. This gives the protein CASSWGLDIFSEQFF.

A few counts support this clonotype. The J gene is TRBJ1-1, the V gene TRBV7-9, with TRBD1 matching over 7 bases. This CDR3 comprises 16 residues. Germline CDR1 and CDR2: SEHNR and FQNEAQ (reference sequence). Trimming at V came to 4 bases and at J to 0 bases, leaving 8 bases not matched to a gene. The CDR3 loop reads CASSSPGQPLNTEAFF. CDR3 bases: TGTGCCAGCAGCTCACCGGGACAGCCCCTGAACACTGAAGCTTTCTTT. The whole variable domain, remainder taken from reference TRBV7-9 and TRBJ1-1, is DTGVSQNPRHKITKRGQNVTFRCDPISEHNRLYWYRQTLGQGPEFLTYFQNEAQLEKSRLLSDRFSAERPKGSFSTLEIQRTEQGDSAMYLCASSSPGQPLNTEAFFGQGTRLTVV.

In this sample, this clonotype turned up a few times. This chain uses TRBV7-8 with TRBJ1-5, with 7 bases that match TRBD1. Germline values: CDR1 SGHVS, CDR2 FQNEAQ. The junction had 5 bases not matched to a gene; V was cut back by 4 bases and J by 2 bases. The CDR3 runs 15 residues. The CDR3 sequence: CASSSTGNGNQPQHF. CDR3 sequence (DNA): TGTGCCAGCAGCTCGACAGGGAACGGCAATCAGCCCCAGCATTTT.

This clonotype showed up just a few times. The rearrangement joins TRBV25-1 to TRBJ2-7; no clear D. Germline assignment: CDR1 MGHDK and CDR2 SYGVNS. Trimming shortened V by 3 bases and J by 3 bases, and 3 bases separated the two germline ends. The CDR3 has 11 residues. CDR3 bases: TGTGCCAGCAGTGAGATCTACGAGCAGTACTTC. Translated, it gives CASSEIYEQYF.

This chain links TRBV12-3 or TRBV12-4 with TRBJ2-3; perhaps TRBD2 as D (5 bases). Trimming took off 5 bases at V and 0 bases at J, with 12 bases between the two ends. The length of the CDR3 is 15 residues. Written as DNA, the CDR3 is TGTGCCAGCAGTCGGCGGGTATTGAGCACAGATACGCAGTATTTT. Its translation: CASSRRVLSTDTQYF.

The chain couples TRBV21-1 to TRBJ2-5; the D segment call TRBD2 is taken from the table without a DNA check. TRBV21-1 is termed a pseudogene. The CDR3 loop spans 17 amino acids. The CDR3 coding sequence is TGTGCCAGCAGCTACCGGGAGGTCACAGGACAGTTCAAGACCCAGTACTTC. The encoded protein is CASSYREVTGQFKTQYF.

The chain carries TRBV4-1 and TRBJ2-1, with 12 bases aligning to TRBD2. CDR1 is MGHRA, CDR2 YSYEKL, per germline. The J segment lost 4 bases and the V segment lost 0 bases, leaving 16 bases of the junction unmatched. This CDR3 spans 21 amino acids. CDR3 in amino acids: CASSQDVRGGSSGRVYNEQFF. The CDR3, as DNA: TGCGCCAGCAGCCAAGATGTGAGGGGTGGTTCTAGCGGGAGGGTTTACAATGAGCAGTTCTTC.

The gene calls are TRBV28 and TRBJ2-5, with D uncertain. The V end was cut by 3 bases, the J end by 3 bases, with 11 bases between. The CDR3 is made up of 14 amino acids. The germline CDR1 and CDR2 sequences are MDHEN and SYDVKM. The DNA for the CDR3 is TGTGCCAGCAGTTTGCCGCGAACAGAAGAGACCCAGTACTTC. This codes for CASSLPRTEETQYF. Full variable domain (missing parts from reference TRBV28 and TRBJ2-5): DVKVTQSSRYLVKRTGEKVFLECVQDMDHENMFWYRQDPGLGLRLIYFSYDVKMKEKGDIPEGYSVSREKKERFSLILESASTNQTSMYLCASSLPRTEETQYFGPGTRLLVL.

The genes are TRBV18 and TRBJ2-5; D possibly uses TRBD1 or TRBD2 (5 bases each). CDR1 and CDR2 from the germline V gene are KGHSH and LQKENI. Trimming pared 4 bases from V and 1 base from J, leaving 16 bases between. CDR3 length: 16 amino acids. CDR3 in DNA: TGTGCCAGCTCACACCCGGGACCCCCAACCCAAGAGACCCAGTACTTC. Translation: CASSHPGPPTQETQYF.

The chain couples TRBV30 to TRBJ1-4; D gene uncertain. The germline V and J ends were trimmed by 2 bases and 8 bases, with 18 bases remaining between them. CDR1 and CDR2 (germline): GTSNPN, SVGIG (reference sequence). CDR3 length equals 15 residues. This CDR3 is CAWSPPGRRGEKLFF. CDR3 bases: TGTGCCTGGAGTCCCCCCGGGCGAAGAGGAGAAAAACTGTTTTTT.

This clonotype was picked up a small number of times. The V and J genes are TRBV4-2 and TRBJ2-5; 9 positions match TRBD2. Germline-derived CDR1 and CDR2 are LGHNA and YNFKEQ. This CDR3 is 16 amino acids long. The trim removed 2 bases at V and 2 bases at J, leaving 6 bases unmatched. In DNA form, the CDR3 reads TGTGCCAGCAGCCAACCAGCGGGGGGACAACAAGAGACCCAGTACTTC. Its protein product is CASSQPAGGQQETQYF.

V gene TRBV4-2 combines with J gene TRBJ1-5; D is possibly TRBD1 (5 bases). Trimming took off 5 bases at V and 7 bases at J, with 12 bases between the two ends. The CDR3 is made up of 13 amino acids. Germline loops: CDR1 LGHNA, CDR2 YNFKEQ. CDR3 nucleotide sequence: TGTGCCAGCAGCAAAATAGGGGACCAGCCCCAGCATTTT. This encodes CASSKIGDQPQHF.

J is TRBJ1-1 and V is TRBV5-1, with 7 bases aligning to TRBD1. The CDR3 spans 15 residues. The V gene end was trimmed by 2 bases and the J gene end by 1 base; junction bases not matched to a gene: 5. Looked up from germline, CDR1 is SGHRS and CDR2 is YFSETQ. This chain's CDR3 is CASSLAGTANTEAFF. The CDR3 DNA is TGCGCCAGCAGCTTAGCCGGGACAGCGAACACTGAAGCTTTCTTT.

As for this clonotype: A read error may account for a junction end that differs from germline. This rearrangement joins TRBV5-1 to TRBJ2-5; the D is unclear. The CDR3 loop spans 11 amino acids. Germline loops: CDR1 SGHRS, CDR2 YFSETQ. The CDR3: CASSLGQTKYF. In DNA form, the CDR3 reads TGCGCCAGCAGCTTGGGGCAGACCAAGTACTTC. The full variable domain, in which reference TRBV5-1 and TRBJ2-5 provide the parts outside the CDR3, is KAGVTQTPRYLIKTRGQQVTLSCSPISGHRSVSWYQQTPGQGLQFLFEYFSETQRNKGNFPGRFSGRQFSNSRSEMNVSTLELGDSALYLCASSLGQTKYFGPGTRLLVL.

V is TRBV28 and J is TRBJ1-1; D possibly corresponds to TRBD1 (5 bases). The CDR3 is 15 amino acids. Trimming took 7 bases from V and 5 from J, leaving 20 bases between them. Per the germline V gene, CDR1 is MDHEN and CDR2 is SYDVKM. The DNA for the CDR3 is TGTGCCAGCACCATACCTCGCGGGGGTCGGACTGAAGCTTTCTTT. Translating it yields CASTIPRGGRTEAFF.

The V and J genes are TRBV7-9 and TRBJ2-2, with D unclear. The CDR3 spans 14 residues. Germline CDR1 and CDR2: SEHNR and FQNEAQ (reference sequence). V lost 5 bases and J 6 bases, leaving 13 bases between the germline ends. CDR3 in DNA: TGTGCCAGCAGCCAAGGACCTAGTTCCGGGGAGCTGTTTTTT. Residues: CASSQGPSSGELFF.

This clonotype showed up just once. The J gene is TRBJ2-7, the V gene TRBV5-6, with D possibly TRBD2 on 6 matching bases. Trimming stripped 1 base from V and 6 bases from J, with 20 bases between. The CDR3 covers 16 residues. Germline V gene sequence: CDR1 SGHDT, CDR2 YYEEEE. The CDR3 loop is CASSLWRGGVESEQYF. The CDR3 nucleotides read TGTGCCAGCAGCTTGTGGAGGGGCGGGGTTGAGAGCGAGCAGTACTTC.

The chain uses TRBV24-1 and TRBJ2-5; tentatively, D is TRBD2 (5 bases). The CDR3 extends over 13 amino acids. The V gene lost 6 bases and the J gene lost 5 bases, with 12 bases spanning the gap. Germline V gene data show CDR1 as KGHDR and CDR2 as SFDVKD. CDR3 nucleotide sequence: TGTGCCACCAGTTTAGCGCCGAGGGAGACCCAGTACTTC. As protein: CATSLAPRETQYF.

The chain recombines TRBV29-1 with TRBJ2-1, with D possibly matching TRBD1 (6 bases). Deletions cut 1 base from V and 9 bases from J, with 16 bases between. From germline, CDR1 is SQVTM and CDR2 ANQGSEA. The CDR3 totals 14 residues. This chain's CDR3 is CSVEGGGTRGEQFF. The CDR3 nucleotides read TGCAGCGTTGAAGGAGGTGGGACACGAGGTGAGCAGTTCTTC.

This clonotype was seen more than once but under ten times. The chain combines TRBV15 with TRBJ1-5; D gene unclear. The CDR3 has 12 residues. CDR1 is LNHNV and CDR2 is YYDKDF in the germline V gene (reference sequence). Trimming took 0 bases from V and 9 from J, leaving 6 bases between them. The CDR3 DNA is TGTGCCACCAGCAGAGATATCGGGCCCCAGCATTTT. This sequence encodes CATSRDIGPQHF.

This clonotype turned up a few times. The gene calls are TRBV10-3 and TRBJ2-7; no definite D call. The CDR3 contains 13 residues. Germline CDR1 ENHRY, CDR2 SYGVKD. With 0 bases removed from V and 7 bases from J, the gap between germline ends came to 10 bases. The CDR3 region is CAISESTLGEQYF. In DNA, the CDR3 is TGTGCCATCAGTGAGTCGACTCTGGGGGAGCAGTACTTC.

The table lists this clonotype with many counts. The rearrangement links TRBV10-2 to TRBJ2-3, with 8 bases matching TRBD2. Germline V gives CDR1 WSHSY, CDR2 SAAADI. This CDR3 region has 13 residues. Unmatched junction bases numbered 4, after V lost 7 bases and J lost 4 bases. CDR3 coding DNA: TGCGCCAGCAAAACGGGGGGGCCAGATACGCAGTATTTT. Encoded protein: CASKTGGPDTQYF.

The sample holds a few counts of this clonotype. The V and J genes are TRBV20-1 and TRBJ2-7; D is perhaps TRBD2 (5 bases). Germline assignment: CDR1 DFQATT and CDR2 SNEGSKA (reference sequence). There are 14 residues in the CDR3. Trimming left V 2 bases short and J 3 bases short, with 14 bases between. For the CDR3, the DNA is TGCAGTGCTAGAATGCCTAGCTCGGTCTACGAGCAGTACTTC. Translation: CSARMPSSVYEQYF.

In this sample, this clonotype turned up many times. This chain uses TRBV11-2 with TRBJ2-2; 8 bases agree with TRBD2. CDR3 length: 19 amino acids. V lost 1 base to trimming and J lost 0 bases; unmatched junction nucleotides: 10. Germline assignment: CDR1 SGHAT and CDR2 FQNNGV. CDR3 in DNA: TGTGCCAGCAGCTTAGTTCCTAGGACTAGCCTCACGAACACCGGGGAGCTGTTTTTT. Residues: CASSLVPRTSLTNTGELFF.

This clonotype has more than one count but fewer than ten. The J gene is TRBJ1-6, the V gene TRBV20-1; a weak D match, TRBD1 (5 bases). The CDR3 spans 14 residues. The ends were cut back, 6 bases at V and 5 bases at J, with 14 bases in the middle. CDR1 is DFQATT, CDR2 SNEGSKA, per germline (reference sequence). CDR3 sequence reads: CSADIGTDNSPLHF. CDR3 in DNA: TGCAGTGCAGACATTGGGACCGATAATTCACCCCTCCACTTT.